The clone carrying this T cell receptor (beta chain) was seen at least ten times. Its antigen is undetermined. The data are from a study of T cells after yellow fever vaccination. General study findings and limits: Subsequent booster samples again held most clones from primary vaccination (96% CD4, over 80% CD8).

The germline CDR1 and CDR2 sequences are SGHKS and YYEKEE (reference sequence). The germline V and J ends were trimmed by 6 bases and 4 bases, with 16 bases remaining between them. The length of the CDR3 is 14 residues. TCRdb re-derived calls from the 5' RACE reads in MiXCR, one entry per CDR3 protein. The repertoire holds 300,000 to 450,000 distinct CDR3 sequences, with roughly 7.5% as singletons. The sequencing here drew on PBMCs, taken approximately 40 days after the first yellow fever vaccination. The origin of this receptor is a young man who received the YFV17D yellow fever vaccine. The chain carries TRBV5-5 and TRBJ1-2; maybe TRBD1 (5 bases). CDR3 nucleotide sequence: TGTGCCAGCACCCGCGGGGCGGGCGTCTATGGCTACACCTTC. Translating it yields CASTRGAGVYGYTF. Together with reference TRBV5-5 and TRBJ1-2, the CDR3 gives the full variable domain: DAGVTQSPTHLIKTRGQQVTLRCSPISGHKSVSWYQQVLGQGPQFIFQYYEKEERGRGNFPDRFSARQFPNYSSELNVNALLLGDSALYLCASTRGAGVYGYTFGSGTRLTVV.